This T cell receptor (beta chain) was sequenced for a study of T cells in Graves' hyperthyroidism and ophthalmopathy. The study, taken as a whole, reports: Ophthalmopathy was distinguished from stable hyperthyroidism by 13 V-J signatures.

Diagnostic assessment was based on clinical symptoms, serum thyroxine and TRAb, thyroid ultrasound and orbital computed tomography. PBMCs were sourced from approximately 9.3 ml fresh peripheral blood. This clonotype was detected many times. The antigen is unknown. The investigators amplified TCR beta CDR3 regions from RNA transcripts. Researchers ran a first-round RT-PCR on the TCR CDR3 using the HTBI primer set. One entry per CDR3 protein results from TCRdb running MiXCR on the multiplex PCR reads. This sample has 300,000 to 400,000 distinct CDR3 sequences, with roughly 20% found just once. Germline V gene lookup returns CDR1 GTSNPN and CDR2 SVGIG (reference sequence). This CDR3 region has 14 residues. The V and J ends lost 6 bases and 1 base respectively, with 15 bases between them.

What was sequenced was blood. The chain combines TRBV30 with TRBJ1-1; tentatively, D is TRBD1 (5 bases). The clonotype comes from a woman aged 50 to 60 with Graves' hyperthyroidism. CDR3 protein: CACTKLGPNTEAFF. CDR3 coding DNA: TGTGCCTGTACCAAATTGGGGCCGAACACTGAAGCTTTCTTT. Combining the CDR3 with reference TRBV30 and TRBJ1-1 gives the whole variable domain SQTIHQWPATLVQPVGSPLSLECTVEGTSNPNLYWYRQAAGRGLQLLFYSVGIGQISSEVPQNLSASRPQDRQFILSSKKLLLSDSGFYLCACTKLGPNTEAFFGQGTRLTVV.